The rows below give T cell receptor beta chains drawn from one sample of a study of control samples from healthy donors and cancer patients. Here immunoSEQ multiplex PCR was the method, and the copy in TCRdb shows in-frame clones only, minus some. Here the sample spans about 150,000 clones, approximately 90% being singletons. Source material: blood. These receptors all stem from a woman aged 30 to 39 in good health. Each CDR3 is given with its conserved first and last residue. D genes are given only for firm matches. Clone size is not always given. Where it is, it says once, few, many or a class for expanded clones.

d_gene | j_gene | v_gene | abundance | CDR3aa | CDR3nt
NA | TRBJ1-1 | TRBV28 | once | CASISNTEAFF | TGTGCCAGCATTTCGAACACTGAAGCTTTCTTT
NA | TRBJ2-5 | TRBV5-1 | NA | CASSFLQDVGETQYF | TGCGCCAGCAGCTTTTTGCAGGACGTGGGAGAGACCCAGTACTTC
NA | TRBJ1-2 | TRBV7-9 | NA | CALFPTKGRGTGGYTF | TGTGCCCTTTTTCCCACAAAGGGGAGGGGCACAGGTGGCTACACCTTC
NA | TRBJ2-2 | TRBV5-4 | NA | CASSLAVDEAGELFF | TGTGCCAGCAGCTTGGCGGTGGACGAAGCCGGGGAGCTGTTTTTT
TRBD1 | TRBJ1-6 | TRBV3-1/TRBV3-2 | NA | CASRDRGRNSPLHF | TGTGCCAGCAGAGACAGGGGGCGGAATTCACCCCTCCACTTT
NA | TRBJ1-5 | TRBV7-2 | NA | CASSLEADNQPQHF | TGTGCCAGCAGCTTAGAGGCAGACAATCAGCCCCAGCATTTT
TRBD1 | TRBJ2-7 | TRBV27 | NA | CASSLWGQSYEQYF | TGTGCCAGCAGTTTATGGGGACAGTCCTACGAGCAGTACTTC
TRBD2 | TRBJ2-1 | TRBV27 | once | CASSFGLAGTNEQFF | TGTGCCAGCAGTTTCGGACTAGCGGGGACCAATGAGCAGTTCTTC
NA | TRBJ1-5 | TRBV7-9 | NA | CASSLEGGSNQPQHF | TGTGCCAGCAGCTTAGAGGGGGGGAGCAATCAGCCCCAGCATTTT
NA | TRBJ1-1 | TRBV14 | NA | CASSQVLFGGEAFF | TGTGCCAGCAGCCAAGTTCTCTTTGGAGGGGAAGCTTTCTTT
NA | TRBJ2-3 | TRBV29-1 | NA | CSVGKGGVSTDTQYF | TGCAGCGTTGGGAAGGGCGGGGTTAGCACAGATACGCAGTATTTT
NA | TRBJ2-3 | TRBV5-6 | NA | CASSLVTGTDTQYF | TGTGCCAGCAGCTTGGTCACTGGTACAGATACGCAGTATTTT
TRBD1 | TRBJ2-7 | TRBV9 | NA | CASSPLGQGNYEQYF | TGTGCCAGCAGCCCCCTGGGACAGGGGAACTACGAGCAGTACTTC
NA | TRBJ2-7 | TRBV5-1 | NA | CASSNSPGSEQYF | TGCGCCAGCAGCAATTCCCCCGGGAGCGAGCAGTACTTC
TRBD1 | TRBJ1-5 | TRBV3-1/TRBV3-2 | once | CASSQDSGGGQPQHF | TGTGCCAGCAGCCAAGATTCAGGGGGCGGTCAGCCCCAGCATTTT
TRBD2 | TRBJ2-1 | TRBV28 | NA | CASSLRGSSYNEQFF | TGTGCCAGCAGTTTGCGGGGGAGCTCCTACAATGAGCAGTTCTTC
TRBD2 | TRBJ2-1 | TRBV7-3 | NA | CASSLSGTSGRGQFF | TGTGCCAGCAGCTTGTCCGGGACTAGCGGGAGAGGGCAGTTCTTC
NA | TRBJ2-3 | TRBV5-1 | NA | CASSLGSDTQYF | TGCGCCAGCAGCTTGGGATCAGATACGCAGTATTTT
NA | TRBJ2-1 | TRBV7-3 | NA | CASSLRRGDSYNEQFF | TGTGCCAGCAGCTTAAGGAGGGGGGACTCCTACAATGAGCAGTTCTTC
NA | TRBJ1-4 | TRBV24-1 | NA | CATSDQSEKLFF | TGTGCCACCAGTGACCAATCCGAAAAACTGTTTTTT
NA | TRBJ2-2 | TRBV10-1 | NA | CARTESLTNTGELFF | TGCGCCAGAACAGAGTCCTTAACGAACACCGGGGAGCTGTTTTTT
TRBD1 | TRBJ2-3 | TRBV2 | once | CASSGDRGGTDTQYF | TGTGCCAGCAGTGGGGACAGGGGCGGCACAGATACGCAGTATTTT
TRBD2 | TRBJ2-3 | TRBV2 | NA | CASSEMREAGDTQYF | TGTGCCAGCAGTGAAATGCGGGAGGCCGGGGATACGCAGTATTTT
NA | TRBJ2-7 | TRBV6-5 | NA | CAGTASGSAYEQYF | TGTGCCGGCACCGCGTCAGGGAGTGCCTACGAGCAGTACTTC
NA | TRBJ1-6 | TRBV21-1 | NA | CASSKRTPGQSNSPLHF | TGTGCCAGCAGCAAAAGGACGCCGGGACAGAGTAATTCACCCCTCCACTTT
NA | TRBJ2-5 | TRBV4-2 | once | CASSPGHGVGRKETQYF | TGTGCCAGCAGCCCGGGCCACGGGGTGGGCCGTAAAGAGACCCAGTACTTC
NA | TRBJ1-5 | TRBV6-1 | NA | CASSEMPQHF | TGTGCCAGCAGTGAGATGCCCCAGCATTTT
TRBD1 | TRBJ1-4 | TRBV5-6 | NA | CASSRDSLLTNEKLFF | TGTGCCAGCAGCCGGGACAGTTTATTAACTAATGAAAAACTGTTTTTT
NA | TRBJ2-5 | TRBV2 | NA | CASSNEDRQETQYF | TGTGCCAGCAGTAACGAGGACAGACAAGAGACCCAGTACTTC
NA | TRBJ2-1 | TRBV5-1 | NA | CASSSTTGGYNEQFF | TGCGCCAGCAGCTCCACGACAGGAGGCTACAATGAGCAGTTCTTC
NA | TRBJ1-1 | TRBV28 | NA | CASSLSPANTEAFF | TGTGCCAGCAGTTTAAGTCCGGCGAACACTGAAGCTTTCTTT
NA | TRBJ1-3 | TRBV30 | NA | CAWRAPGTRGNTIYF | TGTGCCTGGAGAGCGCCCGGGACACGCGGAAACACCATATATTTT
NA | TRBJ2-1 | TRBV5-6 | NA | CASSSLPAAGNYNEQFF | TGTGCCAGCAGCTCGCTACCAGCCGCGGGAAACTACAATGAGCAGTTCTTC
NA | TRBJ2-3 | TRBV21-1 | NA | CASSKRTSGESKGTAWAFDTQYF | TGTGCCAGCAGCAAAAGGACTAGCGGGGAAAGTAAGGGGACCGCCTGGGCTTTTGATACGCAGTATTTT
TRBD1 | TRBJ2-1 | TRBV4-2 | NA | CASSQETGDYNEQFF | TGTGCCAGCAGCCAAGAAACAGGGGACTACAATGAGCAGTTCTTC
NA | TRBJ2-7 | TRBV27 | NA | CASSLSLGYEQYF | TGTGCCAGCAGTTTATCGTTGGGCTACGAGCAGTACTTC
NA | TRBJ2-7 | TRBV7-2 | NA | CASSPSSYEQYF | TGTGCCAGCAGCCCCAGCTCCTACGAGCAGTACTTC
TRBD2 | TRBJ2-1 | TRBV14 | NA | CASSQGGLAGVGEQFF | TGTGCCAGCAGCCAAGGGGGACTAGCGGGAGTGGGTGAGCAGTTCTTC
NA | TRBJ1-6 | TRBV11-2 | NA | CASSTQGYSDSPLHF | TGTGCCAGCAGCACACAAGGGTACAGCGATTCACCCCTCCACTTT
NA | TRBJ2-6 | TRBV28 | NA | CASSVSGTLSGANVLTF | TGTGCCAGCAGTGTCTCCGGGACTCTCTCTGGGGCCAACGTCCTGACTTTC
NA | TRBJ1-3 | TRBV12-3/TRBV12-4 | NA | CASSSGSGNTIYF | TGTGCCAGCAGTTCAGGATCTGGAAACACCATATATTTT
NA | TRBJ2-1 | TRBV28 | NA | CASSPHDALLVNEQFF | TGTGCCAGCAGTCCCCACGATGCCCTGCTAGTCAATGAGCAGTTCTTC
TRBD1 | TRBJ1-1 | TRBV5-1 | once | CASSARQGLNTEAFF | TGCGCCAGCAGCGCCAGACAGGGCCTGAACACTGAAGCTTTCTTT
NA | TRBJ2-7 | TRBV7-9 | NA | CASSLNYEQYF | TGTGCCAGCAGCTTAAACTACGAGCAGTACTTC
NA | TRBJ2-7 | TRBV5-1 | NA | CASSSRLGSYEQYF | TGCGCCAGCAGCTCACGACTCGGCTCCTACGAGCAGTACTTC